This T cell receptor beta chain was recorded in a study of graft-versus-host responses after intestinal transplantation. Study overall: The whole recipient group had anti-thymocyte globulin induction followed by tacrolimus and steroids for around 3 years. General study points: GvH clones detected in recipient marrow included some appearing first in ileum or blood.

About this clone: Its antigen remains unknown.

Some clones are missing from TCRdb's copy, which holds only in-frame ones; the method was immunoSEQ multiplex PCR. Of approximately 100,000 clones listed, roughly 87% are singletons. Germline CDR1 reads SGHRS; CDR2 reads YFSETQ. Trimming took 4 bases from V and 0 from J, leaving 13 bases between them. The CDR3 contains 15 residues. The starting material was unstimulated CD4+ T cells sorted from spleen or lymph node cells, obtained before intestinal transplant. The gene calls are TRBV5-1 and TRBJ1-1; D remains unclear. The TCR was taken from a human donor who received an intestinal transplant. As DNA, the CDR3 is TGCGCCAGCAGCCCTTACTCTCCCCTGAACACTGAAGCTTTCTTT. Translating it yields CASSPYSPLNTEAFF.